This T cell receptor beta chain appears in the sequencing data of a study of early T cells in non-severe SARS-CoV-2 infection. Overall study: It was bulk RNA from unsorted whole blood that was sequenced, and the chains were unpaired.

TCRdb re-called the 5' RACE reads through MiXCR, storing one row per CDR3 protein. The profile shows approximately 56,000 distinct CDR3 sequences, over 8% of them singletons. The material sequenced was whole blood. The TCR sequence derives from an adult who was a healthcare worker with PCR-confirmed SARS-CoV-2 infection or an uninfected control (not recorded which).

The CDR3: CASRQASGDTGELFF. The DNA of the CDR3 is TGCGCCAGCAGACAGGCCAGCGGGGACACCGGGGAGCTGTTTTTT. This chain uses TRBV5-1 with TRBJ2-2; 7 nucleotides match TRBD2. The J segment lost 3 bases and the V segment lost 5 bases, leaving 7 bases of the junction unmatched. Germline assignment: CDR1 SGHRS and CDR2 YFSETQ. The CDR3 is made up of 15 amino acids.